This record looks at one T cell receptor (beta chain) sequence and its context. Some clones are missing from TCRdb's copy, which holds only in-frame ones; the method was immunoSEQ multiplex PCR. The table includes around 190,000 clones, approximately 80% detected once. The length of the CDR3 is 15 residues. CDR1 is MGHRA and CDR2 is YSYEKL in the germline V gene. Trimming cost V 5 bases and J 7 bases, with 17 bases left between them. This entry is derived from a study of blood T cell repertoires in COVID-19. The chain joins TRBV4-1 to TRBJ1-4; D call uncertain. Sequences were obtained from peripheral blood. The clonotype was recovered from a human donor in a cohort sampled during active COVID-19. The CDR3 bases are TGCGCCAGCAGCGTCCTTACCGGCGCGGGTGAAAAACTGTTTTTT. This sequence encodes CASSVLTGAGEKLFF.